The entry below gives a single TCR beta chain sequence along with its context. Germline V lookup: CDR1 ENHRY, CDR2 SYGVKD. This CDR3 region has 12 residues. Trimming pared 8 bases from V and 8 bases from J, leaving 13 bases between. These data come from a study of blood T cell repertoires in COVID-19. Sequencing used immunoSEQ multiplex PCR; TCRdb keeps in-frame clones, though not all of them. The table shows roughly 230,000 clones, with 65% to 85% occurring only once. Material: PBMCs or T cells enriched from blood (not recorded which). The sequence was obtained from a woman aged 55-70 years who had recovered from COVID-19. The chain has TRBV10-3 and TRBJ2-1; possible D gene TRBD2, 6 bases. CDR3 region: CAISGSDDEQFF. The DNA for the CDR3 is TGTGCCATCTCCGGGAGTGACGATGAGCAGTTCTTC.